The present TCR beta chain was sequenced within a study of T cell repertoires in cytomegalovirus infection. Looking at the study overall: Shared public TCR beta signatures pointed to both CMV infection and a matching HLA type.

The table lists this clonotype with a few counts. Antigen specificity is unknown. The germline gives CDR1 KGHDR, CDR2 SFDVKD. The V end lost 9 bases, the J end lost 7 bases, and 17 bases lay between the germline ends. This CDR3 spans 14 amino acids. TCRdb independently ran MiXCR on the reads; one entry per CDR3 protein. The sample holds about 20,000 distinct CDR3 sequences, roughly 40% seen once. Broader study findings: There were HLA-C-restricted CMV-specific TCR beta clonotypes dominating the ex vivo response.

V gene TRBV24-1 combines with J gene TRBJ1-4; D not certain. The sample was CD8+ T cells from cultured PBMCs, taken from culture after CMV antigen stimulation. The receptor's source is a human donor in good health (CMV status not recorded). Some clones in this sample may be carry-over from other donors' samples. The CDR3 here is CATSPGGGGEKLFF. The CDR3 DNA follows: TGTGCCACCTCACCGGGTGGTGGTGGTGAAAAACTGTTTTTT.